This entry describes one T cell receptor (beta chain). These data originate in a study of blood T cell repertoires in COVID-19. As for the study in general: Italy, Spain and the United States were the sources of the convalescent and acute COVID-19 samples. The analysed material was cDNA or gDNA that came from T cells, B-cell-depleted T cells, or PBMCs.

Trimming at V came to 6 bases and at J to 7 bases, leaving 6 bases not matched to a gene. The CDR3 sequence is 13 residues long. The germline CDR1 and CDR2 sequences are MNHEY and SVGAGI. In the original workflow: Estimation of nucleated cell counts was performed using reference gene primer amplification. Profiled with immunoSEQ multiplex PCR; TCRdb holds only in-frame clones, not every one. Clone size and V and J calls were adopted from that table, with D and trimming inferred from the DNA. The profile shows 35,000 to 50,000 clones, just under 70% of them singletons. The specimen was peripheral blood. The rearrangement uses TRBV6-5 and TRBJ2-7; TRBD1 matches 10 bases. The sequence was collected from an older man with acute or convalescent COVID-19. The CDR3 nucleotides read TGTGCCAGCAGGACAGGGGGCCTGGGGGAGCAGTACTTC. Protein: CASRTGGLGEQYF.